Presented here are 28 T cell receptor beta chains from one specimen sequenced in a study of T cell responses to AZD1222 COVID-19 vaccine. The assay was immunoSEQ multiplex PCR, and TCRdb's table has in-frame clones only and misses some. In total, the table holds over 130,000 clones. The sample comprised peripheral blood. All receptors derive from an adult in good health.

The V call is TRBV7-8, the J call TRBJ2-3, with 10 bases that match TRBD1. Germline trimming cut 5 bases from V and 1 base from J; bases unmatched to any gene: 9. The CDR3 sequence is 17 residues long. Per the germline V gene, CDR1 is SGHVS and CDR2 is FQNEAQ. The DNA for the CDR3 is TGTGCCAGCAGCAGACCCTCCGGGACAGGGGGCACAGATACGCAGTATTTT. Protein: CASSRPSGTGGTDTQYF.

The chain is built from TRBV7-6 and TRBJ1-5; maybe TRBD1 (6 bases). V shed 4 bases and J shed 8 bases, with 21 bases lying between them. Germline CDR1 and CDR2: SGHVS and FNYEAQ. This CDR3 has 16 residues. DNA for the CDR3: TGTGCCAGCAGCTCCTTGATGCAGGGGAGGTCAGAGCCCCAGCATTTT. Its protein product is CASSSLMQGRSEPQHF.

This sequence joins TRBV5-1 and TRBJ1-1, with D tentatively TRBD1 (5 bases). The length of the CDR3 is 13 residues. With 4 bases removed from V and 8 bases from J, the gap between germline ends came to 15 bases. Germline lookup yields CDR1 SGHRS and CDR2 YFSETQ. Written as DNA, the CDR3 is TGCGCCAGCAGCGGGTCCGGGCAGGGCGAAGCTTTCTTT. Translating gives CASSGSGQGEAFF.

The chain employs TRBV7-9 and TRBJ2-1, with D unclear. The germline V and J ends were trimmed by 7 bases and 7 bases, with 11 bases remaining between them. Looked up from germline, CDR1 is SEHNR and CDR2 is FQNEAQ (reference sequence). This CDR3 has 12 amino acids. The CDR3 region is CASKADQNEQFF. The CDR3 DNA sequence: TGTGCCAGCAAGGCAGACCAAAATGAGCAGTTCTTC.

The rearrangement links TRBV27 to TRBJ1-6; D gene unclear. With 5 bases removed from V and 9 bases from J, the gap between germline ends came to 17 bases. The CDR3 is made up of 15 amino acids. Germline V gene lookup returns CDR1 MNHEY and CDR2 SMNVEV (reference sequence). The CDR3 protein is CASSPDGTVGSPLHF. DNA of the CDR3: TGTGCCAGCAGTCCCGACGGCACCGTGGGTTCACCCCTCCACTTT.

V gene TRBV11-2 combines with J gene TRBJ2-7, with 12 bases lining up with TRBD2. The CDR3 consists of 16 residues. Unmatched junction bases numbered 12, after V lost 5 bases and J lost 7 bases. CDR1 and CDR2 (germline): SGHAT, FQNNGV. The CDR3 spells CASSAPTSGGSEEQYF. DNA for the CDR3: TGTGCCAGCAGCGCCCCAACTAGCGGGGGGTCTGAAGAGCAGTACTTC. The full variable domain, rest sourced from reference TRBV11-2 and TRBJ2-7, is EAGVAQSPRYKIIEKRQSVAFWCNPISGHATLYWYQQILGQGPKLLIQFQNNGVVDDSQLPKDRFSAERLKGVDSTLKIQPAKLEDSAVYLCASSAPTSGGSEEQYFGPGTRLTVT.

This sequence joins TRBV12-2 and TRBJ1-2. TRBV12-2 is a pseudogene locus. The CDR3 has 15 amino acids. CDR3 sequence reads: CASRLGRRVNYGYTF. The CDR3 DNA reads TGTGCAAGTCGCTTAGGGAGACGGGTTAACTATGGCTACACCTTC.

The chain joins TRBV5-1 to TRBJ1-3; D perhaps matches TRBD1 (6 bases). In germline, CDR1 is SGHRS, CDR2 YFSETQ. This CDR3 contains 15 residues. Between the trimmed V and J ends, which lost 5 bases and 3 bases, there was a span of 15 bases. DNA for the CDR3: TGCGCCAGCAGTACCCTCGGGGGCATTGGAAACACCATATATTTT. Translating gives CASSTLGGIGNTIYF.

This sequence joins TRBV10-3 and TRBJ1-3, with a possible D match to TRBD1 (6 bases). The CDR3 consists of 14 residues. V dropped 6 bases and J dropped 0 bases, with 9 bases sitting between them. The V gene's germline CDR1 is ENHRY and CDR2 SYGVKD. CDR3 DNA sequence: TGTGCCATCAGAGAGGGGGTCTCTGGAAACACCATATATTTT. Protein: CAIREGVSGNTIYF.

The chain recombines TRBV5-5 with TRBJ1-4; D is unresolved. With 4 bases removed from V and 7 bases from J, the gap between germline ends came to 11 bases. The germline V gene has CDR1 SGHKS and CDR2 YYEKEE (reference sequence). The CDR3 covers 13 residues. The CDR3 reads CASSPRPLEKLFF. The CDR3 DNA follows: TGTGCCAGCAGCCCCCGCCCCCTTGAAAAACTGTTTTTT.

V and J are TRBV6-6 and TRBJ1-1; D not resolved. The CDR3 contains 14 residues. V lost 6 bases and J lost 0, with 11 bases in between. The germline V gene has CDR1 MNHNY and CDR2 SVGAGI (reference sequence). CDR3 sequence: CASSYAEMNTEAFF. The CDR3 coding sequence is TGTGCCAGCAGCTACGCCGAGATGAACACTGAAGCTTTCTTT.

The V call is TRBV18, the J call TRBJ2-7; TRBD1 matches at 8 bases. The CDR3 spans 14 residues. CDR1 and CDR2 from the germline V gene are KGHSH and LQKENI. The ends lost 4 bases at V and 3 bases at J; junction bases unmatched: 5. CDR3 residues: CASSQGQGVYEQYF. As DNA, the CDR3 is TGTGCCAGCTCACAAGGACAGGGAGTCTACGAGCAGTACTTC.

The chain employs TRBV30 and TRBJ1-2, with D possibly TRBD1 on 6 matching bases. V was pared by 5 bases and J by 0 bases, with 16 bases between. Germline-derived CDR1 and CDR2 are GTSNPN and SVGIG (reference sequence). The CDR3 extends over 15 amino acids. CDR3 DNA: TGTGCCTGGGGGACACGGACAACAGCTAACTATGGCTACACCTTC. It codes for CAWGTRTTANYGYTF.

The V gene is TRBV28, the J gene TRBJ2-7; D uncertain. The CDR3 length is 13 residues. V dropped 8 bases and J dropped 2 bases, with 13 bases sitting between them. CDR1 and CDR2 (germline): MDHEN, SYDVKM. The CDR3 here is CASWARTPYEQYF. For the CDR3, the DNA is TGTGCCAGCTGGGCCCGCACCCCCTACGAGCAGTACTTC.

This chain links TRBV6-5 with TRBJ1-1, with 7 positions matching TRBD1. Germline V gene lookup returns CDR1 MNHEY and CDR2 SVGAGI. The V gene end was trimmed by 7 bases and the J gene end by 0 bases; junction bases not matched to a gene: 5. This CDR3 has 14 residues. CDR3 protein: CASTLTGLNTEAFF. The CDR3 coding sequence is TGTGCCAGCACCCTGACAGGGTTGAACACTGAAGCTTTCTTT.

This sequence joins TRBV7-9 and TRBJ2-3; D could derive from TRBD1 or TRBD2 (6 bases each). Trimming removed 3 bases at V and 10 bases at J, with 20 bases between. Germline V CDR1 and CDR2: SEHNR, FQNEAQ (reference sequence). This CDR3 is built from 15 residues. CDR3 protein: CASSLRGDPSEAQYF. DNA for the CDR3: TGTGCCAGCAGCTTGAGGGGGGACCCGTCCGAGGCGCAGTATTTT. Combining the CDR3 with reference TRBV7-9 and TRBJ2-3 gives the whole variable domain DTGVSQNPRHKITKRGQNVTFRCDPISEHNRLYWYRQTLGQGPEFLTYFQNEAQLEKSRLLSDRFSAERPKGSFSTLEIQRTEQGDSAMYLCASSLRGDPSEAQYFGPGTRLTVL.

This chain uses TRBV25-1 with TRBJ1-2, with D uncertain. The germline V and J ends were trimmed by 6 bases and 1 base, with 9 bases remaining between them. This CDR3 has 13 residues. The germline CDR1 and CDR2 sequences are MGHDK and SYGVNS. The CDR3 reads CASRARLNYGYTF. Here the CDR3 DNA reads TGTGCCAGCAGGGCGAGGCTTAACTATGGCTACACCTTC.

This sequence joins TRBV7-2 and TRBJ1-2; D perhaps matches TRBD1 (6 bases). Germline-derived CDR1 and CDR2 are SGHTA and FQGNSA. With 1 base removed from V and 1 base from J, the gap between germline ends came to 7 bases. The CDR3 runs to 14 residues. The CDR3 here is CASSLDRVNYGYTF. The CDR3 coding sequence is TGTGCCAGCAGCTTAGACAGGGTTAACTATGGCTACACCTTC.

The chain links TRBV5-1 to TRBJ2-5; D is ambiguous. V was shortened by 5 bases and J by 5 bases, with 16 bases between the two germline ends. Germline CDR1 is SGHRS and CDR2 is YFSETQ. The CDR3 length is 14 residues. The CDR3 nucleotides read TGCGCCAGCAGGGCCATGGTGGGCGCGGAGACCCAGTACTTC. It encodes CASRAMVGAETQYF.

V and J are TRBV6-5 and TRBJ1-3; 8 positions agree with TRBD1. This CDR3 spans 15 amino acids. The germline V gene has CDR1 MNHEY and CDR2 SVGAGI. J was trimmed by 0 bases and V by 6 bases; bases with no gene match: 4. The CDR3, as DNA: TGTGCCAGCAGACGGACAGGGCTCTCTGGAAACACCATATATTTT. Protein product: CASRRTGLSGNTIYF.

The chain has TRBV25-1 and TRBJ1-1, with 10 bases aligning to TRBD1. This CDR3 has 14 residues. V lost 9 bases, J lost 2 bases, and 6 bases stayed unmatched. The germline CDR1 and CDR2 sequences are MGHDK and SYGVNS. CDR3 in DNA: TGTGCCAGTAGACAGGGGGCTGGCAACACTGAAGCTTTCTTT. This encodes CASRQGAGNTEAFF.

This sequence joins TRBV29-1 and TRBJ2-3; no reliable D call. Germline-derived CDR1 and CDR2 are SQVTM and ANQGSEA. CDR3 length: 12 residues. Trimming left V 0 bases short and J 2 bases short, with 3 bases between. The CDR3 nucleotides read TGCAGCGTTGAAGAGTACACAGATACGCAGTATTTT. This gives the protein CSVEEYTDTQYF.

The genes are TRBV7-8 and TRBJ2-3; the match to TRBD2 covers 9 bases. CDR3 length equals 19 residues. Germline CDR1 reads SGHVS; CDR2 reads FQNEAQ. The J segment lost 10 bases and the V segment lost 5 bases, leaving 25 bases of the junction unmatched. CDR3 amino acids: CASSTRTRLAEHQESAQYF. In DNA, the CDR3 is TGTGCCAGCAGCACCCGTACCAGACTAGCGGAACATCAAGAATCGGCGCAGTATTTT.

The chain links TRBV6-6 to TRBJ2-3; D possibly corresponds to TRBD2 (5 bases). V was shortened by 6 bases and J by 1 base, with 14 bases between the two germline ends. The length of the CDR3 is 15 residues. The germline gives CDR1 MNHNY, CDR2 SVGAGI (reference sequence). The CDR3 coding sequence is TGTGCCAGCAGCCCACCGGGGATCCGCACAGATACGCAGTATTTT. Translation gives CASSPPGIRTDTQYF.

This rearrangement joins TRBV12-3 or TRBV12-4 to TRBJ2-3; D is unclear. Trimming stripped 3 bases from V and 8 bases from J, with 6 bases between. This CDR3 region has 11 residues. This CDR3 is CASSLRRTQYF. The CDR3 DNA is TGTGCCAGCAGTTTGCGGCGTACGCAGTATTTT.

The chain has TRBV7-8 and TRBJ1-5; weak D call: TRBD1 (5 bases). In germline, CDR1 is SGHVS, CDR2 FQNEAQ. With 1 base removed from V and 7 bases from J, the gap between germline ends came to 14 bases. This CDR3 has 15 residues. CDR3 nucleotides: TGTGCCAGCAGCTTAGGGGGATTGGGGGTCCAGCCCCAGCATTTT. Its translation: CASSLGGLGVQPQHF.

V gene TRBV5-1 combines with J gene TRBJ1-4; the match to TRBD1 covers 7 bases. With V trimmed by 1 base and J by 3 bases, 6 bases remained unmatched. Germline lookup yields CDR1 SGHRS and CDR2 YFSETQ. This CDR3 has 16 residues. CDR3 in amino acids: CASSLSPGQPNEKLFF. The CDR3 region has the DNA TGCGCCAGCAGCTTGTCACCGGGACAGCCTAATGAAAAACTGTTTTTT.

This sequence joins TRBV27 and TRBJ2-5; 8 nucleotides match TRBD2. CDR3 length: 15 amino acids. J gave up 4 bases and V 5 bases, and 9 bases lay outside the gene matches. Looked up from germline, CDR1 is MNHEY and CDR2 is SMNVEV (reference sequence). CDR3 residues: CASSDGLAAVETQYF. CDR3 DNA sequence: TGTGCCAGCAGTGACGGACTAGCCGCCGTAGAGACCCAGTACTTC.